This TCR beta chain stems from a study of OX40 agonist ivuxolimab in advanced cancers. In the study overall: Prior therapy, whether anti-PD-1, anti-PD-L1 or anti-CTLA-4, was allowed, and less than 45% had some.

The method was immunoSEQ multiplex PCR; TCRdb's version includes in-frame clones alone and lacks a portion of them. The sample lists about 80,000 clones; about 93% were seen once. Study results and caveats: Expanded clones were, on average, more numerous among CD8+ T cells than CD4+. Nonresponders included some who also had low normalized T-cell clonal expansion.

The V gene lost 2 bases and the J gene lost 0 bases, with 14 bases spanning the gap. CDR1 and CDR2 from the germline V gene are MNHNY and SVGAGI (reference sequence). CDR3 length: 16 amino acids. As concerns this clone: Its specificity is not known.

The starting material was CD4+ or CD8+ T cells sorted from blood, obtained in a trial of the OX40 agonist ivuxolimab. This TCR was sampled from an adult with an advanced solid tumor such as melanoma, head and neck, liver or kidney cancer. The rearrangement links TRBV6-6 to TRBJ2-7; D is ambiguous. This chain's CDR3 is CASSYSHTRFSYEQYF. The CDR3 DNA reads TGTGCCAGCAGTTACAGTCACACCCGATTCTCCTACGAGCAGTACTTC.